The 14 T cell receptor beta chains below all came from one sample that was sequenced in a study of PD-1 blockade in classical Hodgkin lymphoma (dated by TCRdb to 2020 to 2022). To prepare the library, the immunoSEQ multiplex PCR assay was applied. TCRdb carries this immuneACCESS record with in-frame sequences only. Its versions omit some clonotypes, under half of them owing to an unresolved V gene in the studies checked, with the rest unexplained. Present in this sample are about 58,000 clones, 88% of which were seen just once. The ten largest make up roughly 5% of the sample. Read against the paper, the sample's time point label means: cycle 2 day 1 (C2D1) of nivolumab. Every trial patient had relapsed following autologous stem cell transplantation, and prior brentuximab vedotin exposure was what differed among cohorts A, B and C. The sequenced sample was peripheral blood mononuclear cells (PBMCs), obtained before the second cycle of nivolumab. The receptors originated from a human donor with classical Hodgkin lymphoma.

The CDR3 DNA reads as TGTGCCAGCAGCTCCCTAGGGGCAAATGAAAAACTGTTTTTT. It codes for CASSSLGANEKLFF. V gene TRBV7-9 combines with J gene TRBJ1-4; D may be TRBD1 (5 bases). CDR3 length equals 14 residues. V was cut by 4 bases and J by 5 bases, with 11 bases left in between. Looked up from germline, CDR1 is SEHNR and CDR2 is FQNEAQ (reference sequence).

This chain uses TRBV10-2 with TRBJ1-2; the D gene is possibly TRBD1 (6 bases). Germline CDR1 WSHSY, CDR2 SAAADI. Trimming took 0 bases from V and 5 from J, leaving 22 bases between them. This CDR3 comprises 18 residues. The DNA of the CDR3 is TGCGCCAGCAGTGAGTCTGGGACAAGAACAGCCATACGTTATGGCTACACCTTC. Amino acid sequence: CASSESGTRTAIRYGYTF.

The DNA of the CDR3 is TGCGCCAGCTCTGGGTCAGGGTTGGATGGCTACACCTTC. Translated: CASSGSGLDGYTF. This chain connects TRBV5-1 to TRBJ1-2, with D maybe TRBD1 (5 bases). Germline V gene sequence: CDR1 SGHRS, CDR2 YFSETQ. There are 13 residues in the CDR3. Deletions cut 7 bases from V and 6 bases from J, with 16 bases between.

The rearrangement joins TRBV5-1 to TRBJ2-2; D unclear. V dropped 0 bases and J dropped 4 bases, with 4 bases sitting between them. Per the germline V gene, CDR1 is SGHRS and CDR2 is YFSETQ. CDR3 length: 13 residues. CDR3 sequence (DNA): TGCGCCAGCAGCTTGGTCACCACCGGGGAGCTGTTTTTT. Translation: CASSLVTTGELFF.

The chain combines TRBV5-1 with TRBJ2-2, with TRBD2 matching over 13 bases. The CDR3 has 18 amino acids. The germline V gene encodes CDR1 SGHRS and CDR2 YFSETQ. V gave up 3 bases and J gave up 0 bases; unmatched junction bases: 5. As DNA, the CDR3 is TGCGCCAGCAGCTCCCGGACTAGCGGGGGTACGAACACCGGGGAGCTGTTTTTT. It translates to CASSSRTSGGTNTGELFF.

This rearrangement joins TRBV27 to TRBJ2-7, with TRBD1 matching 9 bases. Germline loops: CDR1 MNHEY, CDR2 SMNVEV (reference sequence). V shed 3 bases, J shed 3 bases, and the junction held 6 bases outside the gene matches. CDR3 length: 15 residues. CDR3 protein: CASSFRDRVYYEQYF. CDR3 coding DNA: TGTGCCAGCAGTTTCCGGGACAGGGTATACTACGAGCAGTACTTC.

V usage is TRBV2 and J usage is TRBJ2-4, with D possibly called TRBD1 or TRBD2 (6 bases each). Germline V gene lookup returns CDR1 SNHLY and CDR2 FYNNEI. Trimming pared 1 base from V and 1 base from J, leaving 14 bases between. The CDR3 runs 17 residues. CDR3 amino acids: CASSEDRVGRAKNIQYF. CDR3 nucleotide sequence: TGTGCCAGCAGTGAAGACAGGGTAGGGAGGGCCAAAAACATTCAGTACTTC.

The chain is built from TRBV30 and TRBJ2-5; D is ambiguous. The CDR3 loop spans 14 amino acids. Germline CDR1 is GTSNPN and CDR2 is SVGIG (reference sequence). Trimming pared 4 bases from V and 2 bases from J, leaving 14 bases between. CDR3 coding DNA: TGTGCCTGGAAGTTCGGTGCCCCACAAGAGACCCAGTACTTC. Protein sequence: CAWKFGAPQETQYF.

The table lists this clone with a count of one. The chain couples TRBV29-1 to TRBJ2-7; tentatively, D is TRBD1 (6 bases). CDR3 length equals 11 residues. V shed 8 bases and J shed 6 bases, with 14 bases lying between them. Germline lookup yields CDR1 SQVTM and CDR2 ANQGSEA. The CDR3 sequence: CSPKDSCEQYF. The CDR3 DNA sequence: TGCAGCCCGAAGGACAGCTGCGAGCAGTACTTC.

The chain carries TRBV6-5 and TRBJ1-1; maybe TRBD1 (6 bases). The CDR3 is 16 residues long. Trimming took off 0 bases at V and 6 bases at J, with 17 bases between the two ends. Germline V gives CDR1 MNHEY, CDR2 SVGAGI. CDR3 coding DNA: TGTGCCAGCAGTTACTCGCGGGGGGCTGGTGGAGCTGAAGCTTTCTTT. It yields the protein CASSYSRGAGGAEAFF.

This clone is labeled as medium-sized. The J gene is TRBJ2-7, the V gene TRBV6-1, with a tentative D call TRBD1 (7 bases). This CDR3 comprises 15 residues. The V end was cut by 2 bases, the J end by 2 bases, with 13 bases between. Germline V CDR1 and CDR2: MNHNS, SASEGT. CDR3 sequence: CASSEWRDSPYEQYF. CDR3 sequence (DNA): TGTGCCAGCAGTGAATGGAGGGACAGCCCCTACGAGCAGTACTTC.

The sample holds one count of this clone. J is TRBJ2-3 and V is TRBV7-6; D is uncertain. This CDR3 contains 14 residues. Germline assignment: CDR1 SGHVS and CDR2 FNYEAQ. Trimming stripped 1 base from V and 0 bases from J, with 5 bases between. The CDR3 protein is CASSLVPSTDTQYF. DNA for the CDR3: TGTGCCAGCAGCTTAGTTCCAAGCACAGATACGCAGTATTTT.

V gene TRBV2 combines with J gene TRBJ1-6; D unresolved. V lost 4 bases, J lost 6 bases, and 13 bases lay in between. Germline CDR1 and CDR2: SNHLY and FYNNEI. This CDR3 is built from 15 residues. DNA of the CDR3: TGTGCCAGCAGTGTGACGGGAGTTGGTAATTCACCCCTCCACTTT. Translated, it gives CASSVTGVGNSPLHF.

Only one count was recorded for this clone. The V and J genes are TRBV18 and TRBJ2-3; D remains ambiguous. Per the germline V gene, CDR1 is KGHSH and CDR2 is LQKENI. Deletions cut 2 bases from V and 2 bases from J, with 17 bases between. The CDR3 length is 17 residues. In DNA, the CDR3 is TGTGCCAGCTCACCAACAGAAGGAGAACCCTACACAGATACGCAGTATTTT. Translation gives CASSPTEGEPYTDTQYF.